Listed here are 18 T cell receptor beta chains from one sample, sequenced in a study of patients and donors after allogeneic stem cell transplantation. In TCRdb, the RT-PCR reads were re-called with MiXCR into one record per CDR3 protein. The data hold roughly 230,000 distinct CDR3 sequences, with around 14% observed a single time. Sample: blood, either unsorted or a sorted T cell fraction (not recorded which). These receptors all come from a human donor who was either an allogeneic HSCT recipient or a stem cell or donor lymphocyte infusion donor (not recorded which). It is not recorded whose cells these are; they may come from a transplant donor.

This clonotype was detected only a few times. DNA for the CDR3: TGTGCCAGCAGCCAAGATTTGGGGTCGGCGTATGGCTACACCTTC. Protein sequence: CASSQDLGSAYGYTF. The V and J genes are TRBV3-1 and TRBJ1-2; D uncertain. This CDR3 has 15 amino acids. Germline CDR1 LGHDT, CDR2 YNNKEL (reference sequence). With 0 bases removed from V and 5 bases from J, the gap between germline ends came to 13 bases.

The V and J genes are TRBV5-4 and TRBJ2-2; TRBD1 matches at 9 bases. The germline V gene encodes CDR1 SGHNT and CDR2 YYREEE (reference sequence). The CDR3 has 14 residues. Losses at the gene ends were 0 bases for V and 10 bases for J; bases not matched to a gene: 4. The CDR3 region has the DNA TGTGCCAGCAGCTTGGACAGGGGGCGCGAGGAGCTGTTTTTT. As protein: CASSLDRGREELFF.

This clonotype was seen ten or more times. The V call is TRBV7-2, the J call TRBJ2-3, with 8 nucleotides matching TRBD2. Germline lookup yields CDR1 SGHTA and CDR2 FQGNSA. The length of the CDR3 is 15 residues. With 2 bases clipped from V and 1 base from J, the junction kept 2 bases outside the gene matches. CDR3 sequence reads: CASSLTSGRTDTQYF. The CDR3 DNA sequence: TGTGCCAGCAGCTTAACTAGCGGACGCACAGATACGCAGTATTTT.

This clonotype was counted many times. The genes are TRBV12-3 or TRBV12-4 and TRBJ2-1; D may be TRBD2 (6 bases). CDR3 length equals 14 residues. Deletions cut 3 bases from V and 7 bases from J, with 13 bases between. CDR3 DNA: TGTGCCAGCAGTTTCTCGGCAGGGAGGAATGAGCAGTTCTTC. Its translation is CASSFSAGRNEQFF.

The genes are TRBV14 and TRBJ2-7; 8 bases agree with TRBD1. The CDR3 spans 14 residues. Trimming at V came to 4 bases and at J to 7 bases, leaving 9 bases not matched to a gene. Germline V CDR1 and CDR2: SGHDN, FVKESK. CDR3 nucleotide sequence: TGTGCCAGCAGCCCTCGGACAGGGCGCCGGGAGCAGTACTTC. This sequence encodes CASSPRTGRREQYF.

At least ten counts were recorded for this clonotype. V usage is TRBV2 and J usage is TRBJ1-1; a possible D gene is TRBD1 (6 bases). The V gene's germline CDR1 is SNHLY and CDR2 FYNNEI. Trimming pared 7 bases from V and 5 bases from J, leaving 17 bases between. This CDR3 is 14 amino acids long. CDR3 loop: CASKSRGVGTEAFF. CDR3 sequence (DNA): TGTGCCAGCAAGAGCAGGGGAGTTGGGACTGAAGCTTTCTTT.

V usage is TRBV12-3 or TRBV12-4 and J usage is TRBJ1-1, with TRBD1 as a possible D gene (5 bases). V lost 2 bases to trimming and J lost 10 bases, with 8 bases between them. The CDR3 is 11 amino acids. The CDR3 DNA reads TGTGCCAGCAGTTTAATGGGGGGAGCTTTCTTT. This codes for CASSLMGGAFF.

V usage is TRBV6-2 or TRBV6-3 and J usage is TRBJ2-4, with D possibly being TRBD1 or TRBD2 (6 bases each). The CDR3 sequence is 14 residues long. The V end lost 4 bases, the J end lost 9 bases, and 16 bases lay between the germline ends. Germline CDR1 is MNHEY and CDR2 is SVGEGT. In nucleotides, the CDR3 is TGTGCCAGCAGTTCTCTGGGGGGCGGTGGCATTCAGTACTTC. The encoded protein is CASSSLGGGGIQYF.

The CDR3 DNA sequence: TGTGCCAGCAGCCAAGGCCGGGAGCAGTACTTC. Protein sequence: CASSQGREQYF. This rearrangement joins TRBV7-3 to TRBJ2-7; no clear D gene. The CDR3 is 11 amino acids. From germline, CDR1 is SGHTA and CDR2 FQGTGA. With 5 bases removed from V and 7 bases from J, the gap between germline ends came to 9 bases.

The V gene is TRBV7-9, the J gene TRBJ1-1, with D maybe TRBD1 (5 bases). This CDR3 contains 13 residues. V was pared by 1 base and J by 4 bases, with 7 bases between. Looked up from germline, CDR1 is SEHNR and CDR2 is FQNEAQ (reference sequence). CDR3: CASSLVTGTEAFF. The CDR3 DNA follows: TGTGCCAGCAGCTTAGTAACAGGCACTGAAGCTTTCTTT.

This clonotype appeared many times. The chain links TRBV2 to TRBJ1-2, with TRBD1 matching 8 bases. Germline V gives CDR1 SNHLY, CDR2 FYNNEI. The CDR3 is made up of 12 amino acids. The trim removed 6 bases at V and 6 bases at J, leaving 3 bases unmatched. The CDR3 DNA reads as TGTGCCAGCAGACAGGACAGGGATGGCTACACCTTC. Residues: CASRQDRDGYTF. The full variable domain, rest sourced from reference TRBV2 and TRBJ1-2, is EPEVTQTPSHQVTQMGQEVILRCVPISNHLYFYWYRQILGQKVEFLVSFYNNEISEKSEIFDDQFSVERPDGSNFTLKIRSTKLEDSAMYFCASRQDRDGYTFGSGTRLTVV.

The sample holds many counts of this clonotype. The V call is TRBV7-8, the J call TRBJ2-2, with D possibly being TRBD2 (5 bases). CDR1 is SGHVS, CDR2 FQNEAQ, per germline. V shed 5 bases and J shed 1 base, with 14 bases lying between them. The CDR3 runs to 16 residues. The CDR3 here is CASSPLSGVNTGELFF. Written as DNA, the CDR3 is TGTGCCAGCAGCCCCCTTTCCGGGGTGAACACCGGGGAGCTGTTTTTT.

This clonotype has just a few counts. The chain's CDR3 is CASSFAQVYYEQYF. CDR3 in DNA: TGTGCCAGCAGCTTTGCACAGGTATACTACGAGCAGTACTTC. The chain carries TRBV11-2 and TRBJ2-7; D is perhaps TRBD1 (5 bases). Germline values: CDR1 SGHAT, CDR2 FQNNGV. CDR3 length: 14 amino acids. Trimming took off 3 bases at V and 3 bases at J, with 12 bases between the two ends.

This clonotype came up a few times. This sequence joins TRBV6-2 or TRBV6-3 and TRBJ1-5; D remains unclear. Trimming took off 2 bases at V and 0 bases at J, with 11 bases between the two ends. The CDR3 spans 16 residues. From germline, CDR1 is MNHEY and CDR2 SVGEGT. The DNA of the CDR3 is TGTGCCAGCAGTTACCCGCACGTCTATAGCAATCAGCCCCAGCATTTT. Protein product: CASSYPHVYSNQPQHF.

The CDR3 DNA reads as TGTGCCAGCAGCCAAGATGGGACTAATGAAAAACTGTTTTTT. Translated, it gives CASSQDGTNEKLFF. J is TRBJ1-4 and V is TRBV4-2; no reliable D call. The V end was cut by 0 bases, the J end by 2 bases, with 4 bases between. The CDR3 has 14 residues. Per germline, CDR1 LGHNA and CDR2 YNFKEQ.

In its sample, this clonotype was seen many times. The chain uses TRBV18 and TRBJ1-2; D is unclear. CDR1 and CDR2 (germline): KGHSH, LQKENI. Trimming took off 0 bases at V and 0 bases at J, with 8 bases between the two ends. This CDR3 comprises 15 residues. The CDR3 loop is CASSPPQPANYGYTF. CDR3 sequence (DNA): TGTGCCAGCTCACCACCCCAGCCTGCTAACTATGGCTACACCTTC.

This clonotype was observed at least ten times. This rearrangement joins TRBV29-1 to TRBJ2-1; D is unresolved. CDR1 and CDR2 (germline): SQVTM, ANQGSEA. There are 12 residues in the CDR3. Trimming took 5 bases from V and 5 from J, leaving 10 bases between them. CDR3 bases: TGCAGCGTTTCTCTGGCCGACAATGAGCAGTTCTTC. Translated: CSVSLADNEQFF.

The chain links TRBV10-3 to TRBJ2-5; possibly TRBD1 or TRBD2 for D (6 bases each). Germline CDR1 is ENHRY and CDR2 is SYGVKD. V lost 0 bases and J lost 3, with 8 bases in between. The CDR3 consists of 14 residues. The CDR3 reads CAISESRGEETQYF. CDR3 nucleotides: TGTGCCATCAGTGAGTCGAGGGGGGAAGAGACCCAGTACTTC.